These 28 T cell receptor beta chains originate from one sample sequenced in a study of blood T cell repertoires in COVID-19. Generated by immunoSEQ multiplex PCR, the TCRdb table keeps only in-frame clones and is missing some. The data show 30,000 to 35,000 clones, 75% seen once. The sample taken for sequencing was peripheral blood. These TCRs come from a man aged 80 or over with active or convalescent COVID-19.

The chain employs TRBV9 and TRBJ1-6; D is possibly TRBD1 (6 bases). V was shortened by 4 bases and J by 7 bases, with 15 bases between the two germline ends. This CDR3 has 15 residues. Germline-derived CDR1 and CDR2 are SGDLS and YYNGEE. The chain's CDR3 is CASSSSGGANSPLHF. The CDR3 bases are TGTGCCAGCAGCTCAAGCGGGGGCGCAAATTCACCCCTCCACTTT.

V gene TRBV10-3 combines with J gene TRBJ1-1; D remains unclear. Deletions cut 4 bases from V and 3 bases from J, with 15 bases between. The CDR3 spans 15 residues. Looked up from germline, CDR1 is ENHRY and CDR2 is SYGVKD. Here the CDR3 reads CAISGPGGEDTEAFF. The DNA of the CDR3 is TGTGCCATCAGTGGGCCAGGTGGGGAGGACACTGAAGCTTTCTTT.

CDR3 DNA: TGTGCCAGCAGTTTATTCCTGGGACAGTATCAGCCCCAGCATTTT. This translates into CASSLFLGQYQPQHF. The V gene is TRBV28, the J gene TRBJ1-5, with TRBD1 matching 7 bases. The trim removed 1 base at V and 5 bases at J, leaving 5 bases unmatched. There are 15 residues in the CDR3. The germline gives CDR1 MDHEN, CDR2 SYDVKM.

The rearrangement links TRBV27 to TRBJ2-7; 14 positions match TRBD2. Germline loops: CDR1 MNHEY, CDR2 SMNVEV (reference sequence). The junction had 4 bases not matched to a gene; V was cut back by 5 bases and J by 4 bases. The CDR3 extends over 15 amino acids. The CDR3 is CASSLGLAGAYEQYF. For the CDR3, the DNA is TGTGCCAGCAGTCTGGGACTAGCGGGAGCGTACGAGCAGTACTTC.

This rearrangement joins TRBV9 to TRBJ2-2; maybe TRBD1 (5 bases). CDR3 size: 16 residues. Trimming removed 4 bases at V and 5 bases at J, with 18 bases between. Germline assignment: CDR1 SGDLS and CDR2 YYNGEE. The chain's CDR3 is CASSPTSLQVTGELFF. As DNA, the CDR3 is TGTGCCAGCAGCCCAACGTCCTTACAGGTAACCGGGGAGCTGTTTTTT.

The CDR3 nucleotides read TGTGCCAGCAGTGTATCACGGGCAGGGTCAAGCTATGGCTACACCTTC. It codes for CASSVSRAGSSYGYTF. This chain uses TRBV28 with TRBJ1-2; TRBD1 is a possible D gene (5 bases). Trimming cost V 5 bases and J 4 bases, with 20 bases left between them. Looked up from germline, CDR1 is MDHEN and CDR2 is SYDVKM. This CDR3 has 16 amino acids.

J is TRBJ2-5 and V is TRBV27, with D possibly being TRBD2 (7 bases). The V gene lost 4 bases and the J gene lost 5 bases, with 17 bases spanning the gap. The CDR3 loop spans 15 amino acids. CDR1 is MNHEY and CDR2 is SMNVEV in the germline V gene (reference sequence). The CDR3 loop is CASSSPGGVGETQYF. As DNA, the CDR3 is TGTGCCAGCAGTTCTCCGGGGGGCGTTGGGGAGACCCAGTACTTC.

This clone was seen more than once but under ten times. This rearrangement joins TRBV18 to TRBJ2-7, with D possibly matching TRBD1 (5 bases). The CDR3 contains 14 residues. The germline V gene has CDR1 KGHSH and CDR2 LQKENI. V shed 2 bases and J shed 7 bases, with 15 bases lying between them. The CDR3 loop reads CASSPSQGSWEQYF. The CDR3 nucleotides read TGTGCCAGCTCACCATCCCAGGGTAGTTGGGAGCAGTACTTC.

The chain links TRBV19 to TRBJ1-4; 7 nucleotides line up with TRBD1. V shed 4 bases and J 0 bases; nucleotides not matched to a gene: 5. This CDR3 has 16 residues. Germline CDR1 reads LNHDA; CDR2 reads SQIVND (reference sequence). CDR3 in amino acids: CASSRTQGATNEKLFF. In DNA form, the CDR3 reads TGTGCCAGTAGTAGAACCCAGGGGGCAACTAATGAAAAACTGTTTTTT.

This clone appeared a single time. V usage is TRBV5-1 and J usage is TRBJ2-1; TRBD2 agrees at 7 bases. The CDR3 runs 15 residues. V shed 0 bases and J 7 bases; nucleotides not matched to a gene: 7. The germline V gene has CDR1 SGHRS and CDR2 YFSETQ. CDR3 residues: CASSLGGRAENEQFF. The CDR3 DNA reads as TGCGCCAGCAGCTTGGGTGGGAGGGCCGAGAATGAGCAGTTCTTC.

This clone was counted between two and nine times. V gene TRBV5-1 combines with J gene TRBJ2-7, with no clear D. The CDR3 spans 15 residues. V dropped 4 bases and J dropped 1 base, with 15 bases sitting between them. The germline V gene encodes CDR1 SGHRS and CDR2 YFSETQ. The CDR3 reads CASSPGSLVSYEQYF. For the CDR3, the DNA is TGCGCCAGCAGCCCCGGTTCTCTAGTTTCCTACGAGCAGTACTTC.

A few counts support this clone. The rearrangement joins TRBV9 to TRBJ2-7; TRBD1 aligns across 7 bases. There are 15 residues in the CDR3. V trimming: 0 bases; J trimming: 1 base; junction bases outside the gene matches: 4. Germline CDR1 reads SGDLS; CDR2 reads YYNGEE. DNA for the CDR3: TGTGCCAGCAGCGTAGGACAGGGTTGGTCCTACGAGCAGTACTTC. As protein: CASSVGQGWSYEQYF.

The rearrangement joins TRBV6-2 or TRBV6-3 to TRBJ1-5; D is ambiguous. Trimming shortened V by 7 bases and J by 5 bases, and 18 bases separated the two germline ends. The CDR3 sequence is 15 residues long. Germline V gene data show CDR1 as MNHEY and CDR2 as SVGEGT. The CDR3 sequence: CASTPGGFVHQPQHF. The CDR3, as DNA: TGTGCCAGCACCCCGGGAGGCTTCGTCCATCAGCCCCAGCATTTT.

The chain recombines TRBV27 with TRBJ2-3; TRBD2 agrees at 7 bases. CDR1 is MNHEY and CDR2 is SMNVEV in the germline V gene (reference sequence). V shed 6 bases and J 1 base; nucleotides not matched to a gene: 7. The CDR3 is 15 amino acids. In DNA form, the CDR3 reads TGTGCCAGCAGGGCCACTAGCGAACGCACAGATACGCAGTATTTT. Translated: CASRATSERTDTQYF.

The rearrangement joins TRBV19 to TRBJ2-1; TRBD2 matches at 7 bases. This CDR3 is 15 amino acids long. Looked up from germline, CDR1 is LNHDA and CDR2 is SQIVND (reference sequence). J lost 1 base, V lost 6 bases, and 6 bases had no gene match. CDR3 protein: CASSKSGNSYNEQFF. The DNA for the CDR3 is TGTGCCAGTAGCAAAAGCGGGAATTCCTACAATGAGCAGTTCTTC.

This chain joins TRBV5-5 and TRBJ1-3; the D is unclear. The CDR3 has 14 residues. CDR1 is SGHKS, CDR2 YYEKEE, per germline (reference sequence). The germline V and J ends were trimmed by 0 bases and 4 bases, with 8 bases remaining between them. The CDR3 nucleotides read TGTGCCAGCAGCTTGGTTCAACTCGGAAACACCATATATTTT. It yields the protein CASSLVQLGNTIYF.

The rearrangement links TRBV5-1 to TRBJ2-5, with a possible D match to TRBD2 (5 bases). There are 14 residues in the CDR3. V dropped 0 bases and J dropped 3 bases, with 9 bases sitting between them. The germline V gene has CDR1 SGHRS and CDR2 YFSETQ. For the CDR3, the DNA is TGCGCCAGCAGCTTGGGAGGGAGTAAAGAGACCCAGTACTTC. This encodes CASSLGGSKETQYF.

This chain links TRBV29-1 with TRBJ2-3; 7 bases map to TRBD1. Germline V gene lookup returns CDR1 SQVTM and CDR2 ANQGSEA. This CDR3 is 13 amino acids long. V dropped 2 bases and J dropped 3; count of bases not matched to a gene: 2. As DNA, the CDR3 is TGCAGCGTTGAAAGACAGGGAACAGATACGCAGTATTTT. Translating it yields CSVERQGTDTQYF.

This clone was found once. The DNA for the CDR3 is TGTGCCATCTTCCAGGGGGCTATTGGAAACACCATATATTTT. This encodes CAIFQGAIGNTIYF. The chain carries TRBV10-3 and TRBJ1-3, with 8 bases fitting TRBD1. The CDR3 has 14 amino acids. Germline V CDR1 and CDR2: ENHRY, SYGVKD. With V trimmed by 8 bases and J by 3 bases, 6 bases remained unmatched.

The J gene is TRBJ2-3, the V gene TRBV24-1; 11 nucleotides align to TRBD2. Trimming took 2 bases from V and 8 from J; bases not matched to a gene: 11. The CDR3 has 17 amino acids. Germline V CDR1 and CDR2: KGHDR, SFDVKD. The CDR3 coding sequence is TGTGCCACCAGTGATTCATGGACTAGCGGGCCGCCCGGTACGCAGTATTTT. Protein product: CATSDSWTSGPPGTQYF.

This clone was observed a single time. This chain joins TRBV19 and TRBJ2-1; D possibly corresponds to TRBD2 (6 bases). The CDR3 is made up of 15 amino acids. Trimming stripped 5 bases from V and 6 bases from J, with 17 bases between. The germline gives CDR1 LNHDA, CDR2 SQIVND (reference sequence). This CDR3 is CASSPRGTVFNEQFF. The CDR3 DNA is TGTGCCAGTAGTCCCCGGGGGACCGTTTTCAATGAGCAGTTCTTC.

The chain couples TRBV20-1 to TRBJ1-5; D is possibly TRBD1 (6 bases). This CDR3 comprises 14 residues. Trimming pared 3 bases from V and 9 bases from J, leaving 18 bases between. Germline V gene lookup returns CDR1 DFQATT and CDR2 SNEGSKA (reference sequence). The DNA for the CDR3 is TGCAGTGCTAGTGGGTGGCACGAGACAGGGCCCCAGCATTTT. Amino acids: CSASGWHETGPQHF.

This clone appeared a few times. The chain has TRBV11-2 and TRBJ2-3; D gene ambiguous. The CDR3 loop spans 13 amino acids. V was cut by 0 bases and J by 5 bases, with 6 bases left in between. CDR1 is SGHAT, CDR2 FQNNGV, per germline. The CDR3 region is CASSLDEKDTQYF. The DNA of the CDR3 is TGTGCCAGCAGCTTAGATGAGAAAGATACGCAGTATTTT. Full variable domain (outside the CDR3, taken from reference TRBV11-2 and TRBJ2-3): EAGVAQSPRYKIIEKRQSVAFWCNPISGHATLYWYQQILGQGPKLLIQFQNNGVVDDSQLPKDRFSAERLKGVDSTLKIQPAKLEDSAVYLCASSLDEKDTQYFGPGTRLTVL.

The chain uses TRBV5-8 and TRBJ1-2; TRBD1 might be the D (6 bases). Trimming left V 7 bases short and J 2 bases short, with 18 bases between. Germline CDR1 reads SGHTS; CDR2 reads YDEGEE. CDR3 length equals 15 residues. CDR3 loop: CASLGTPNPNYGYTF. The CDR3 DNA follows: TGTGCCAGCCTTGGGACACCTAACCCCAACTATGGCTACACCTTC.

This clone was seen only a few times. V usage is TRBV5-6 and J usage is TRBJ2-6; a weak D match, TRBD1 (6 bases). The CDR3 consists of 18 residues. The V end lost 6 bases, the J end lost 1 base, and 20 bases lay between the germline ends. CDR1 is SGHDT and CDR2 is YYEEEE in the germline V gene. CDR3 residues: CASNGYWGLGSGANVLTF. As DNA, the CDR3 is TGTGCCAGCAACGGCTACTGGGGGCTGGGATCTGGGGCCAACGTCCTGACTTTC.

The chain carries TRBV6-5 and TRBJ2-7; 11 bases are shared with TRBD2. CDR3 length: 14 residues. Germline V gives CDR1 MNHEY, CDR2 SVGAGI. Unmatched junction bases numbered 9, after V lost 7 bases and J lost 7 bases. Here the CDR3 reads CASTLTSGSEEQYF. For the CDR3, the DNA is TGTGCCAGCACCCTAACTAGCGGGAGTGAAGAGCAGTACTTC.

The J gene is TRBJ2-7, the V gene TRBV7-6, with 8 bases aligning to TRBD1. Trimming removed 1 base from V and 0 bases from J; junction bases left unmatched: 2. The V gene's germline CDR1 is SGHVS and CDR2 FNYEAQ. The CDR3 sequence is 15 residues long. The DNA of the CDR3 is TGTGCCAGCAGCTTAGGGGACAGGAGCTCCTACGAGCAGTACTTC. This sequence encodes CASSLGDRSSYEQYF.

The chain employs TRBV19 and TRBJ2-7, with 9 bases that match TRBD2. With V trimmed by 3 bases and J by 0 bases, 0 bases remained unmatched. CDR3 size: 14 residues. Germline lookup yields CDR1 LNHDA and CDR2 SQIVND (reference sequence). The CDR3 region is CASSISGSSYEQYF. The CDR3 DNA reads TGTGCCAGTAGTATTAGCGGGAGCTCCTACGAGCAGTACTTC.